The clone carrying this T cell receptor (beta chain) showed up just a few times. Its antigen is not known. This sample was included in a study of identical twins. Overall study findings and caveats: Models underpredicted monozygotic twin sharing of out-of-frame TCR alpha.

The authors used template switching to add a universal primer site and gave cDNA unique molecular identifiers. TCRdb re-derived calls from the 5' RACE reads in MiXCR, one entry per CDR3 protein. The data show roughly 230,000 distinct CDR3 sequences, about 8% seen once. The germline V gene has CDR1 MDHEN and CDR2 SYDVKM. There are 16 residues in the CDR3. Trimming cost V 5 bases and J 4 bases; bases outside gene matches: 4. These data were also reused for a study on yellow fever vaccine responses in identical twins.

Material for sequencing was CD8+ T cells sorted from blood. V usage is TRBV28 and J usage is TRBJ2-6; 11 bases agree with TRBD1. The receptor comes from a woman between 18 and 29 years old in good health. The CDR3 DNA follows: TGTGCCAGCAGTGGACAGGGGGCCGACGGGGCCAACGTCCTGACTTTC. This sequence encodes CASSGQGADGANVLTF.